This entry describes one T cell receptor beta chain. The data stem from a study of blood T cell repertoires in COVID-19. This table comes from immunoSEQ multiplex PCR, and its TCRdb copy is limited to in-frame clones, with some not included. The sample records 350,000 to 550,000 clones, about 89% being singletons. Trimming took 4 bases from V and 9 from J, leaving 8 bases between them. The germline CDR1 and CDR2 sequences are SGHDT and YYEEEE. The CDR3 loop spans 12 amino acids. Specimen: peripheral blood. The sequence came from a woman aged 25 to 39 with acute or convalescent COVID-19. The chain is built from TRBV5-6 and TRBJ1-6, with D uncertain. DNA of the CDR3: TGTGCCAGCAGCCTATTTAGTTCACCCCTCCACTTT. Its translation is CASSLFSSPLHF.